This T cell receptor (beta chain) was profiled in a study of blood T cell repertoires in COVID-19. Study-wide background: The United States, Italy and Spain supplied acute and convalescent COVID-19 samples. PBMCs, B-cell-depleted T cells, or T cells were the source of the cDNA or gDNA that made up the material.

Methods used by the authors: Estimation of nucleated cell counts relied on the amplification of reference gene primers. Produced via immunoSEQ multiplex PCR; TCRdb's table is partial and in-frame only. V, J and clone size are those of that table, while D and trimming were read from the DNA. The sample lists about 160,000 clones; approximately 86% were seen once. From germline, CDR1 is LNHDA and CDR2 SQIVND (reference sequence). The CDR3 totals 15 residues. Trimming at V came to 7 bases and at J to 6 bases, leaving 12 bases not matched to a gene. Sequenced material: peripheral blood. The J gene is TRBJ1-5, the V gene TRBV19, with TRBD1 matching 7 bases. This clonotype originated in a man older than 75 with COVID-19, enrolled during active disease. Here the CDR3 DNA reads TGTGCCAGTAACGTCGGACAGGTCGGGGGTCAGCCCCAGCATTTT. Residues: CASNVGQVGGQPQHF. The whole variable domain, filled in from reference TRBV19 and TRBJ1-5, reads DGGITQSPKYLFRKEGQNVTLSCEQNLNHDAMYWYRQDPGQGLRLIYYSQIVNDFQKGDIAEGYSVSREKKESFPLTVTSAQKNPTAFYLCASNVGQVGGQPQHFGDGTRLSIL.